This T cell receptor (beta chain) was identified in a study of shared clonotypes between healthy human individuals. V lost 4 bases and J 3 bases, leaving 17 bases between the germline ends. From germline, CDR1 is SGDLS and CDR2 YYNGEE. CDR3 length equals 15 residues. On sorted subsets, replicate PCRs used 200 to 250 ng DNA, or 31,000 or so T cell genomes. Some clones are missing from TCRdb's copy, which holds only in-frame ones; the method was immunoSEQ multiplex PCR. The repertoire has under 2,000,000 clones, about 94% of them found once; the top ten carry 0.95% to 1.5%. CD45RO-negative, CCR7-positively selected cells formed the naive CD8 fraction, excluding terminally differentiated effector memory CD45RA+ cells. This clone showed up just once.

Input material: naive CD8+ T cells sorted from blood. The genes are TRBV9 and TRBJ2-7; D possibly corresponds to TRBD2 (6 bases). The clonotype comes from a man aged 18 to 29 in good health. In DNA, the CDR3 is TGTGCCAGCAGCCCCGGGAGCGTTGTCTTCTACGAGCAGTACTTC. This sequence encodes CASSPGSVVFYEQYF.